This T cell receptor (beta chain) originates from a study of T cell clonality in common variable immunodeficiency. Each donor provided about 5 to 9 ml of heparinized whole blood. TCRdb's table, derived via immunoSEQ multiplex PCR, lists solely in-frame clones and lacks some. This sample carries about 34,000 clones, none of them present only once. The CDR3 extends over 16 amino acids. Per the germline V gene, CDR1 is SGHNT and CDR2 is YYREEE (reference sequence). V was clipped by 0 bases and J by 1 base, with 10 bases between them. This clone was recorded many times. As yet, its antigen is unknown. The CDR3 extends 3 residues past the end of the read, so its final part is completed from the germline J gene. Study results and caveats: Fewer deletions and N-nucleotide insertions were reportedly seen in common variable immunodeficiency TCR beta sequences.

The genes are TRBV5-4 and TRBJ2-2, with D possibly TRBD2 on 6 matching bases. Input material: peripheral blood mononuclear cells. This TCR was sampled from a human donor with common variable immunodeficiency. This chain's CDR3 is CASSLAGRGNTGELFF. The sequenced CDR3 bases are TGTGCCAGCAGCTTGGCCGGGCGGGGGAACACCGGGGAG. Variable domain in full (rest from reference TRBV5-4 and TRBJ2-2): ETGVTQSPTHLIKTRGQQVTLRCSSQSGHNTVSWYQQALGQGPQFIFQYYREEENGRGNFPPRFSGLQFPNYSSELNVNALELDDSALYLCASSLAGRGNTGELFFGEGSRLTVL.